This T cell receptor beta chain derives from a study of T cells in localized non-small cell lung cancer. Here immunoSEQ multiplex PCR was the method, and the copy in TCRdb shows in-frame clones only, minus some. Counted here are 20,000 to 25,000 clones, around 90% occurring once; the ten biggest clones make up approximately 2.9%. Of note for this clone: Its antigen is unidentified.

The study, taken as a whole, reports: Among the tissues sampled, uninvolved adjacent lung had the highest T cell clonality, above tumor. Because sequencing included only one region (of the tumor), heterogeneity remains possible. Median 57 top-100 tumor clones were shared with paired adjacent lung. In the blood, greater T cell density corresponded to longer overall survival.

The V and J ends lost 0 bases and 5 bases respectively, with 17 bases between them. The CDR3 totals 16 residues. The germline V gene has CDR1 SGHDT and CDR2 YYEEEE. The chain combines TRBV5-6 with TRBJ2-5; the D gene is possibly TRBD1 (6 bases). This specimen was peripheral blood, taken before any cancer treatment. The clonotype was recovered from a woman between 35 and 70 years old with stage I lung adenocarcinoma. The DNA for the CDR3 is TGTGCCAGCAGCTTGGAAATCGGACAGCAGCGGGAGACCCAGTACTTC. Translation: CASSLEIGQQRETQYF.